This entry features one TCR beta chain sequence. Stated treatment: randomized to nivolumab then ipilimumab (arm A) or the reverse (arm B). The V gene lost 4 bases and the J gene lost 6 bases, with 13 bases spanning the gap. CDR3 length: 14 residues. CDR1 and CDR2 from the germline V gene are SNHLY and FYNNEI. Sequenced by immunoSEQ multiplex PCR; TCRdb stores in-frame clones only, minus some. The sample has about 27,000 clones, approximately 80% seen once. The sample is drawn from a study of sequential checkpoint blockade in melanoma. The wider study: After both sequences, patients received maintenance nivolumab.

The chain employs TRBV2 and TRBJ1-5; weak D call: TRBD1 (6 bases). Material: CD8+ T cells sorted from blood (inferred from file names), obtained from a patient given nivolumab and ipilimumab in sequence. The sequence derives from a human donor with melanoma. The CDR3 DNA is TGTGCCAGCAGTGTCATGGGGGCAGGTCAGCCCCAGCATTTT. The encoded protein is CASSVMGAGQPQHF.